The clone carrying this T cell receptor beta chain was seen ten or more times. Measured with immunoSEQ multiplex PCR; TCRdb has only the in-frame clones, and not every one. This sample has 300,000 to 450,000 clones, with around 87% found just once. These data are taken from a study of blood T cell repertoires in COVID-19. The CDR3 is made up of 16 amino acids. CDR1 LGHDT and CDR2 YNNKEL come from the germline V gene (reference sequence). Trimming took 3 bases from V and 9 from J; bases not matched to a gene: 8. The sequence derives from a man in his forties or fifties in a cohort exposed to, infected with or recovered from COVID-19 (not recorded which). V and J are TRBV3-1 (or the pseudogene TRBV3-2) and TRBJ2-1; TRBD2 matches 13 bases. Specimen: PBMCs or T cells enriched from blood (not recorded which). The DNA for the CDR3 is TGTGCCAGCAGCCAGCCCCAGGGACTAGCGGGGAGTGAGCAGTTCTTC. It encodes CASSQPQGLAGSEQFF.